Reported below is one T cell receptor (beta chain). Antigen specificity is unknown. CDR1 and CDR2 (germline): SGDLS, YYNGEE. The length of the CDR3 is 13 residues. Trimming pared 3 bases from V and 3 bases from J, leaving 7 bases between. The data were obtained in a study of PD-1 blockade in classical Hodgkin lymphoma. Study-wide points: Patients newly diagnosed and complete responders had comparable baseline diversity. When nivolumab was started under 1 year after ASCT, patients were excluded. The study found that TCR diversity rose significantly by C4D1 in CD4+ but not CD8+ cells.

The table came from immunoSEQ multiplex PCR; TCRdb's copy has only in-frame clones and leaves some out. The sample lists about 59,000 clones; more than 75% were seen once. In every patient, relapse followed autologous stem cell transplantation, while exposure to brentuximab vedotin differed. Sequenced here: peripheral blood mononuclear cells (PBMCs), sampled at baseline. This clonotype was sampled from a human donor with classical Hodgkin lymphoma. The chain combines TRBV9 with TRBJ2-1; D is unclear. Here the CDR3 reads CASSGPNYNEQFF. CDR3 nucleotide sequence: TGTGCCAGCAGCGGACCGAACTACAATGAGCAGTTCTTC.